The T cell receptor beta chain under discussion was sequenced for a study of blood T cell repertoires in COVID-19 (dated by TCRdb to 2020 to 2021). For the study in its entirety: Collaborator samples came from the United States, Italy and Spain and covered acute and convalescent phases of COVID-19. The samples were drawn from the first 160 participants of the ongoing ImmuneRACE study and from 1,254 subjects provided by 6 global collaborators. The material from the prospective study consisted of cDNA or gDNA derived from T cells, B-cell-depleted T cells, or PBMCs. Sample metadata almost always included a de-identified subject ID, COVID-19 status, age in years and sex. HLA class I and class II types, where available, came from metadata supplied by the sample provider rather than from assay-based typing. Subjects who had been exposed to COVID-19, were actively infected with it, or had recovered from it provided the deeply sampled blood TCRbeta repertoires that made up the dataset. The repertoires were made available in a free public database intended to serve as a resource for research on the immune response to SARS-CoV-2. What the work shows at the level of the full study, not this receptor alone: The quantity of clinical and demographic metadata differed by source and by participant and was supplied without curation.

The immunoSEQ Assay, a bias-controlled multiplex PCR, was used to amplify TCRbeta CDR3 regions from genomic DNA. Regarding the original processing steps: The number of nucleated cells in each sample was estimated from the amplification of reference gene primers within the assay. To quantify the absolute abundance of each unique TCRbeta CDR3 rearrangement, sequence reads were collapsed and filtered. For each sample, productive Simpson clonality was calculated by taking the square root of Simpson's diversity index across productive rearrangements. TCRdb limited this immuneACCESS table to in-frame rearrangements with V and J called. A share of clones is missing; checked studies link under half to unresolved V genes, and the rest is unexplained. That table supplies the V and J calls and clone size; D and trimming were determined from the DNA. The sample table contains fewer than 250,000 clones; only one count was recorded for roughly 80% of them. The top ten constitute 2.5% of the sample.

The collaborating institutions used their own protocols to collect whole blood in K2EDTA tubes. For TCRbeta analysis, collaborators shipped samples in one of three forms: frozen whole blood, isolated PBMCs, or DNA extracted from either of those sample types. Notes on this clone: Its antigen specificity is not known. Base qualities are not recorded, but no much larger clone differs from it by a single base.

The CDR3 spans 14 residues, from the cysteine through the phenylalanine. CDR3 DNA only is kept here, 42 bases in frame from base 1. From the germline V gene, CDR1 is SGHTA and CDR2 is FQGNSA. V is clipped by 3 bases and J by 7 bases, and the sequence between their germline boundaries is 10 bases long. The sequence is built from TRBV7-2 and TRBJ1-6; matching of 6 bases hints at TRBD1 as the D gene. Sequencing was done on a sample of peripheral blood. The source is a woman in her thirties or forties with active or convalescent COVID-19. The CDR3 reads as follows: CASSFGQLNSPLHF. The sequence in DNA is TGTGCCAGCAGCTTCGGACAGCTAAATTCACCCCTCCACTTT.